The rows below give T cell receptor beta chains drawn from one sample of a study of blood T cell repertoires in COVID-19. The assay was immunoSEQ multiplex PCR, and TCRdb's table has in-frame clones only and misses some. The table lists some 200,000 clones, around 84% of them singletons, with 2.5% to 3.5% in the top ten. Sequencing used peripheral blood. The receptors shown here come from a man aged 40-55 years with active or convalescent COVID-19. Both conserved end residues are part of each CDR3. The D gene is left open where the match is weak. Clone size, where shown, is once, few, many, or a class for clones that have expanded.

.,once,TRBV2,TRBJ2-1,CASSRTSSSYNEQFF,TGTGCCAGCAGTCGGACAAGCAGCTCCTACAATGAGCAGTTCTTC
.,.,TRBV11-2,TRBJ2-5,CASSLTRGAPETQYF,TGTGCCAGCAGCTTAACCCGGGGGGCCCCGGAGACCCAGTACTTC
.,.,TRBV28,TRBJ1-6,CASSPLGGPYNSPLHF,TGTGCCAGCAGCCCTCTGGGGGGACCATATAATTCACCCCTCCACTTT
.,few,TRBV6-2/TRBV6-3,TRBJ2-7,CASSYGGAVGEQYF,TGTGCCAGCAGTTACGGGGGCGCAGTAGGCGAGCAGTACTTC
.,.,TRBV4-3,TRBJ1-4,CASSQDLGGFATNEKLFF,TGCGCCAGCAGCCAAGATCTTGGCGGATTTGCAACTAATGAAAAACTGTTTTTT
.,.,TRBV10-2,TRBJ1-5,CASRALVNQPQHF,TGCGCCAGCAGGGCACTAGTCAATCAGCCCCAGCATTTT
TRBD1,.,TRBV4-1,TRBJ1-6,CASSHKRQGLNSPLHF,TGCGCCAGCAGCCATAAAAGACAGGGGTTGAATTCACCCCTCCACTTT
TRBD1,.,TRBV7-3,TRBJ2-7,CASSLMDRGRQYF,TGTGCCAGCAGCTTAATGGACAGGGGTCGACAGTACTTC
.,.,TRBV11-2,TRBJ2-5,CASSLGVGETQYF,TGTGCCAGCAGCTTAGGTGTCGGAGAGACCCAGTACTTC
.,.,TRBV11-2,TRBJ1-1,CASSMNTEAFF,TGTGCCAGCAGTATGAACACTGAAGCTTTCTTT
.,.,TRBV7-2,TRBJ1-1,CASSLVRTEAFF,TGTGCCAGCAGCTTAGTCCGGACTGAAGCTTTCTTT
TRBD1,.,TRBV27,TRBJ2-7,CASSLHAGQGFYEQYF,TGTGCCAGCAGTTTACATGCAGGACAGGGATTCTACGAGCAGTACTTC
TRBD2,.,TRBV20-1,TRBJ2-5,CLLSGAETQYF,TGCCTTCTTAGCGGGGCTGAGACCCAGTACTTC
TRBD1,.,TRBV28,TRBJ2-5,CASRLRQGIQETQYF,TGTGCCAGCAGGCTGAGACAGGGGATCCAAGAGACCCAGTACTTC
TRBD2,.,TRBV11-2,TRBJ2-5,CASSSGLAFRKSTETQYF,TGTGCCAGCAGCTCGGGACTAGCTTTCCGAAAGTCAACAGAGACCCAGTACTTC
TRBD1,.,TRBV30,TRBJ1-2,CAWSLGQGHYGYTF,TGTGCCTGGAGTCTCGGACAGGGGCACTATGGCTACACCTTC
.,once,TRBV24-1,TRBJ2-3,CATRGGGDTQYF,TGTGCCACCAGGGGGGGTGGAGATACGCAGTATTTT
TRBD1,.,TRBV28,TRBJ1-3,CASSSSPLTGGRNTIYF,TGTGCCAGCAGTTCCTCACCCTTGACAGGGGGGAGAAACACCATATATTTT
.,once,TRBV3-1/TRBV3-2,TRBJ1-1,CASSQERGFGAFF,TGTGCCAGCAGCCAGGAAAGGGGGTTTGGAGCTTTCTTT
TRBD1,few,TRBV4-3,TRBJ2-1,CASSQEGGNSYNEQFF,TGCGCCAGCAGCCAAGAAGGGGGCAACTCCTACAATGAGCAGTTCTTC
TRBD1,.,TRBV28,TRBJ1-2,CASSSFSRDSSYGYTF,TGTGCCAGCAGTTCGTTCTCGCGGGACAGCAGCTATGGCTACACCTTC
TRBD2,once,TRBV5-6,TRBJ2-1,CASSSLAGGEEQFF,TGTGCCAGCAGCTCATTAGCGGGGGGCGAAGAGCAGTTCTTC
.,.,TRBV30,TRBJ1-1,CASRGADTEAFF,TGTGCCTCGAGAGGGGCCGACACTGAAGCTTTCTTT
.,.,TRBV2,TRBJ2-3,CASSALRDTDTQYF,TGTGCCAGCAGTGCTCTCCGGGACACAGATACGCAGTATTTT
TRBD1,.,TRBV30,TRBJ1-1,CAWSNGQAGTEAFF,TGTGCCTGGAGTAACGGACAGGCGGGCACTGAAGCTTTCTTT
TRBD2,.,TRBV19,TRBJ2-2,CASTGPSGGARTGELFF,TGTGCCAGTACCGGGCCTAGCGGGGGTGCACGAACCGGGGAGCTGTTTTTT
TRBD1,.,TRBV6-5,TRBJ1-5,CASRATGGGQPQHF,TGTGCCAGCAGAGCAACAGGGGGCGGTCAGCCCCAGCATTTT
.,.,TRBV5-1,TRBJ1-3,CASVDSGNTIYF,TGCGCCAGCGTCGACAGCGGAAACACCATATATTTT
.,.,TRBV18,TRBJ2-3,CASSLQTDTQYF,TGTGCCAGCTCCCTACAGACAGATACGCAGTATTTT
.,.,TRBV2,TRBJ1-2,CASEGANYGYTF,TGTGCCAGCGAGGGAGCTAACTATGGCTACACCTTC
.,.,TRBV4-3,TRBJ1-5,CASSQYRGVNQPQHF,TGCGCCAGCAGCCAGTATCGGGGGGTAAATCAGCCCCAGCATTTT